Shown below are 20 T cell receptor beta chains from a single sample sequenced in a study of blood T cell repertoires in COVID-19. TCRdb keeps only in-frame clones here, not all; method: immunoSEQ multiplex PCR. Among approximately 200,000 clones listed, 70% to 90% were seen once. Sequenced sample: peripheral blood. Every receptor here comes from a woman aged 30 to 39 with active or convalescent COVID-19.

The chain combines TRBV10-3 with TRBJ2-4; tentative D call: TRBD2 (6 bases). The germline V and J ends were trimmed by 0 bases and 6 bases, with 6 bases remaining between them. Germline V CDR1 and CDR2: ENHRY, SYGVKD. The CDR3 runs 13 residues. CDR3 amino acids: CAISESGGNIQYF. The CDR3 DNA follows: TGTGCCATCAGTGAGTCGGGGGGAAACATTCAGTACTTC.

The chain joins TRBV24-1 to TRBJ1-6, with 7 nucleotides matching TRBD1. This CDR3 comprises 16 residues. Germline assignment: CDR1 KGHDR and CDR2 SFDVKD. J lost 7 bases, V lost 4 bases, and 9 bases had no gene match. The CDR3 here is CATSDRKDRANSPLHF. DNA of the CDR3: TGTGCCACCAGTGACCGTAAAGACAGGGCGAATTCACCCCTCCACTTT.

The V and J genes are TRBV5-5 and TRBJ2-7; D unresolved. Trimming pared 0 bases from V and 0 bases from J, leaving 10 bases between. Looked up from germline, CDR1 is SGHKS and CDR2 is YYEKEE (reference sequence). The CDR3 covers 15 residues. The CDR3 is CASSLGPETSYEQYF. As DNA, the CDR3 is TGTGCCAGCAGCTTGGGCCCGGAGACCTCCTACGAGCAGTACTTC.

In its sample, this clone was seen once. This chain links TRBV3-1 (or the pseudogene TRBV3-2) with TRBJ1-6, with 7 nucleotides matching TRBD1. This CDR3 is 14 amino acids long. V gave up 4 bases and J gave up 5 bases; unmatched junction bases: 2. Germline V lookup: CDR1 LGHDT, CDR2 YNNKEL (reference sequence). DNA for the CDR3: TGTGCCAGCAGCCTGACAGGGAATAATTCACCCCTCCACTTT. It codes for CASSLTGNNSPLHF.

The chain couples TRBV30 to TRBJ1-2, with 10 bases aligning to TRBD1. The germline gives CDR1 GTSNPN, CDR2 SVGIG (reference sequence). This CDR3 has 13 amino acids. V lost 2 bases to trimming and J lost 6 bases; unmatched junction nucleotides: 3. The CDR3 spells CAWSPGQGNGYTF. CDR3 DNA sequence: TGTGCCTGGAGTCCGGGACAGGGGAATGGCTACACCTTC.

J is TRBJ1-1 and V is TRBV6-5; possibly TRBD1 for D (6 bases). From germline, CDR1 is MNHEY and CDR2 SVGAGI. Trimming removed 8 bases at V and 0 bases at J, with 10 bases between. CDR3 length: 13 amino acids. The CDR3 protein is CASGRQVNTEAFF. CDR3 DNA: TGTGCCAGCGGAAGACAGGTGAACACTGAAGCTTTCTTT.

This clone was observed once. The V call is TRBV19, the J call TRBJ1-5; D is undetermined. Trimming removed 7 bases at V and 5 bases at J, with 12 bases between. The length of the CDR3 is 13 residues. Germline V gene lookup returns CDR1 LNHDA and CDR2 SQIVND (reference sequence). DNA for the CDR3: TGTGCCAGTAAGGAGGGCAGTTATCAGCCCCAGCATTTT. As protein: CASKEGSYQPQHF. The full variable domain, its missing parts supplied by reference TRBV19 and TRBJ1-5, is DGGITQSPKYLFRKEGQNVTLSCEQNLNHDAMYWYRQDPGQGLRLIYYSQIVNDFQKGDIAEGYSVSREKKESFPLTVTSAQKNPTAFYLCASKEGSYQPQHFGDGTRLSIL.

V is TRBV3-1 (or the pseudogene TRBV3-2) and J is TRBJ2-1; D call uncertain. This CDR3 comprises 15 residues. Germline lookup yields CDR1 LGHDT and CDR2 YNNKEL (reference sequence). V gave up 0 bases and J gave up 1 base, with 7 bases separating them. The CDR3 region has the DNA TGTGCCAGCAGCCAAGATGGAGTTTCCTACAATGAGCAGTTCTTC. It translates to CASSQDGVSYNEQFF.

J is TRBJ1-6 and V is TRBV6-5, with TRBD1 matching over 7 bases. Trimming removed 4 bases from V and 7 bases from J; junction bases left unmatched: 10. Germline CDR1 MNHEY, CDR2 SVGAGI. CDR3 length: 16 residues. CDR3 nucleotides: TGTGCCAGCAGTTCCTCCCCTTGGGACAGAAATTCACCCCTCCACTTT. Its protein is CASSSSPWDRNSPLHF.

As to this clone: This sample also contains other DNA sequences that code for the same CDR3. The V call is TRBV5-1, the J call TRBJ2-7, with a weak D call TRBD1 (5 bases). The CDR3 totals 13 residues. V was shortened by 3 bases and J by 0 bases, with 7 bases between the two germline ends. The germline CDR1 and CDR2 sequences are SGHRS and YFSETQ. CDR3 in DNA: TGCGCCAGCAGCTATGACAGCTCCTACGAGCAGTACTTC. This translates into CASSYDSSYEQYF.

The chain is built from TRBV6-5 and TRBJ1-5; D not certain. The CDR3 is made up of 12 amino acids. Trimming removed 5 bases at V and 14 bases at J, with 16 bases between. CDR1 is MNHEY and CDR2 is SVGAGI in the germline V gene. CDR3 DNA: TGTGCCAGCAGTCCCCGGGGTTATGGAGAGCATTTT. Amino acids: CASSPRGYGEHF.

The V gene is TRBV11-3, the J gene TRBJ1-1; 8 nucleotides line up with TRBD1. CDR1 and CDR2 (germline): SGHNT, YENEEA. The CDR3 is made up of 15 amino acids. V was clipped by 8 bases and J by 4 bases; unmatched bases: 12. CDR3 sequence reads: CASHRTGLLVTEAFF. CDR3 DNA sequence: TGTGCCAGCCATAGGACAGGGCTGTTGGTCACTGAAGCTTTCTTT.

This clone is medium-sized by share. The chain has TRBV6-5 and TRBJ2-1; the match to TRBD2 covers 8 bases. V shed 6 bases and J 5 bases; nucleotides not matched to a gene: 9. This CDR3 comprises 15 residues. Germline assignment: CDR1 MNHEY and CDR2 SVGAGI. Written as DNA, the CDR3 is TGTGCCAGCAGAAAGGGTAGCGGGATAAACAATGAGCAGTTCTTC. It translates to CASRKGSGINNEQFF.

The rearrangement links TRBV28 to TRBJ2-1, with 7 bases lining up with TRBD2. Unmatched junction bases numbered 9, after V lost 5 bases and J lost 5 bases. The V gene's germline CDR1 is MDHEN and CDR2 SYDVKM. The CDR3 contains 15 residues. CDR3 in DNA: TGTGCCAGCAGTCCCTTGAGGGAGGGGAACAATGAGCAGTTCTTC. This translates into CASSPLREGNNEQFF.

This chain links TRBV27 with TRBJ2-7; 8 bases agree with TRBD2. The CDR3 is 14 amino acids. V was clipped by 5 bases and J by 7 bases; unmatched bases: 10. The germline CDR1 and CDR2 sequences are MNHEY and SMNVEV (reference sequence). CDR3 coding DNA: TGTGCCAGCAGTGGAAGACTAGCGAATTGGGAGCAGTACTTC. Its translation: CASSGRLANWEQYF.

The chain is built from TRBV11-2 and TRBJ1-1; D perhaps matches TRBD1 (5 bases). Looked up from germline, CDR1 is SGHAT and CDR2 is FQNNGV. The CDR3 contains 15 residues. V was pared by 4 bases and J by 4 bases, with 16 bases between. As DNA, the CDR3 is TGTGCCAGCAGCTCAAGGCCACGCGGGACCACTGAAGCTTTCTTT. Amino acid sequence: CASSSRPRGTTEAFF.

J is TRBJ2-7 and V is TRBV7-9; 10 bases are a match to TRBD2. Germline loops: CDR1 SEHNR, CDR2 FQNEAQ (reference sequence). Trimming cost V 6 bases and J 0 bases; bases outside gene matches: 2. This CDR3 has 14 residues. CDR3 bases: TGTGCCAGCAGGCCTAGCGGGAGCTCCTACGAGCAGTACTTC. Encoded protein: CASRPSGSSYEQYF.

This sequence joins TRBV14 and TRBJ1-1; a weak D match, TRBD1 (6 bases). CDR1 and CDR2 from the germline V gene are SGHDN and FVKESK. The CDR3 length is 13 residues. Trimming removed 2 bases from V and 4 bases from J, with 8 bases in between. The CDR3 DNA reads as TGTGCCAGCAGCCAAAGCAGGGGCACTGAAGCTTTCTTT. Translated: CASSQSRGTEAFF.

In its sample, this clone was seen many times. The V gene is TRBV2, the J gene TRBJ2-7; D possibly corresponds to TRBD2 (6 bases). V was clipped by 4 bases and J by 6 bases, with 10 bases between them. Germline CDR1 SNHLY, CDR2 FYNNEI. This CDR3 is 12 amino acids long. The DNA of the CDR3 is TGTGCCAGCAGTGGGGACTCCATCGAGCAGTACTTC. Its protein product is CASSGDSIEQYF.

In this sample, this clone turned up once. V is TRBV27 and J is TRBJ1-4; D gene unclear. V lost 5 bases, J lost 9 bases, and 10 bases lay in between. This CDR3 has 12 residues. CDR1 and CDR2 from the germline V gene are MNHEY and SMNVEV (reference sequence). As DNA, the CDR3 is TGTGCCAGCAGTCGGGATGGAAAAAAACTGTTTTTT. Amino acid sequence: CASSRDGKKLFF.